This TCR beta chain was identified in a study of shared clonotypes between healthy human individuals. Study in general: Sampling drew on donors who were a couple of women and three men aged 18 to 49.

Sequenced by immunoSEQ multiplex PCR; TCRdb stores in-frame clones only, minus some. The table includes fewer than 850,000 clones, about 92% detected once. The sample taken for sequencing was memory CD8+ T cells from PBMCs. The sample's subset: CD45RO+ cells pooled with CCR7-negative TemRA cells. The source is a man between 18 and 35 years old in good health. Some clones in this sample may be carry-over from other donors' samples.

Written as DNA, the CDR3 is TGTGCCAGCAGTTTATGGGGGCGGGCGGCAGGGATGCAGCCCCAGCATTTT. Protein: CASSLWGRAAGMQPQHF. The chain is built from TRBV27 and TRBJ1-5, with D possibly matching TRBD1 (6 bases). In germline, CDR1 is MNHEY, CDR2 SMNVEV (reference sequence). V was clipped by 1 base and J by 7 bases, with 20 bases between them. CDR3 length: 17 amino acids.